Shown below are 32 T cell receptor beta chains from a single sample sequenced in a study of molecular identifiers for immune sequencing clone quantification. TCRdb reprocessed the PCR reads with MiXCR, giving one entry per CDR3 protein. The sample contains approximately 9,400 distinct CDR3 sequences, roughly 20% of which appear only once. The sequenced material came from naive CD8+ T cells from blood, with Jurkat cell RNA spiked in. The subset here: FACS-sorted CD8+CD4-CCR7+CD45RA+ naive T cells. The receptors were sampled from a human donor in good health. Some libraries in this study had Jurkat cell RNA spiked in.

Ten or more counts support this clonotype. V and J are TRBV18 and TRBJ2-5; D not certain. V was trimmed by 0 bases and J by 4 bases, leaving 6 bases between them. The germline gives CDR1 KGHSH, CDR2 LQKENI. The length of the CDR3 is 13 residues. The CDR3 is CASSPPYRETQYF. The CDR3 region has the DNA TGTGCCAGCTCACCACCGTACAGAGAGACCCAGTACTTC.

This clonotype was found a few times. This chain links TRBV5-1 with TRBJ2-2; unclear D gene. Germline lookup yields CDR1 SGHRS and CDR2 YFSETQ. V was clipped by 3 bases and J by 5 bases, with 5 bases between them. This CDR3 is 12 amino acids long. The CDR3 region is CASSSETGELFF. As DNA, the CDR3 is TGCGCCAGCAGCTCGGAAACCGGGGAGCTGTTTTTT.

This chain links TRBV6-2 or TRBV6-3 with TRBJ2-7; 10 nucleotides agree with TRBD2. This CDR3 comprises 15 residues. Germline trimming cut 4 bases from V and 0 bases from J; bases unmatched to any gene: 3. The germline V gene encodes CDR1 MNHEY and CDR2 SVGEGT. In DNA form, the CDR3 reads TGTGCCAGCAGTTCCGGGACTAGCGACTCCTACGAGCAGTACTTC. Translated, it gives CASSSGTSDSYEQYF.

This clonotype came up a few times. The genes are TRBV19 and TRBJ1-2, with a possible D match to TRBD1 (5 bases). The CDR3 length is 14 residues. CDR1 LNHDA and CDR2 SQIVND come from the germline V gene (reference sequence). Trimming stripped 6 bases from V and 3 bases from J, with 14 bases between. The CDR3 nucleotides are TGTGCCAGTAGATCCCGGGACGGTGACTATGGCTACACCTTC. Translation: CASRSRDGDYGYTF.

As concerns this clonotype: A much larger clone differs from this one at a single base, so this may be a read error. The chain employs TRBV27 and TRBJ1-1; D might be TRBD1 (5 bases). Germline lookup yields CDR1 MNHEY and CDR2 SMNVEV (reference sequence). The CDR3 sequence is 14 residues long. CDR3 coding DNA: TGTGCCAGCAGTTTATATGTCTCCGGGGCTGAAGCTTCCTTT. The encoded protein is CASSLYVSGAEASF.

Sample share makes this clonotype medium-sized. The rearrangement links TRBV6-2 or TRBV6-3 to TRBJ1-1; TRBD1 is a possible D gene (5 bases). Germline loops: CDR1 MNHEY, CDR2 SVGEGT. V gave up 0 bases and J gave up 6 bases, with 14 bases separating them. The CDR3 length is 15 residues. CDR3 protein: CASSYSPGGDPEAFF. The CDR3 region has the DNA TGTGCCAGCAGTTACTCCCCTGGGGGGGACCCTGAAGCTTTCTTT.

Worth noting for this clonotype: A much more abundant neighbour one base away suggests this may be a read error. The rearrangement uses TRBV6-1 and TRBJ1-5, with unresolved D. This CDR3 spans 15 amino acids. The germline gives CDR1 MNHNS, CDR2 SASEGT. CDR3 protein: CASGDSIRSNQPQHF. CDR3 in DNA: TGTGCCAGCGGTGATTCCATTAGGAGCAATCAGCCCCAGCATTTT.

In its sample, this clonotype was seen many times. The chain joins TRBV20-1 to TRBJ2-3; 12 bases line up with TRBD1. Unmatched junction bases numbered 7, after V lost 3 bases and J lost 6 bases. Germline V gene sequence: CDR1 DFQATT, CDR2 SNEGSKA (reference sequence). The length of the CDR3 is 15 residues. In DNA, the CDR3 is TGCAGTGCTAGTTCCGGGACAGGGGGCATTGATACGCAGTATTTT. This codes for CSASSGTGGIDTQYF.

By sample share, this clonotype is medium-sized. V gene TRBV12-3 or TRBV12-4 combines with J gene TRBJ2-1; 9 bases fit TRBD1. Trimming removed 6 bases from V and 9 bases from J; junction bases left unmatched: 6. This CDR3 has 13 amino acids. The CDR3 spells CASRPLTGGEQFF. The CDR3 DNA sequence: TGTGCCAGCAGGCCGCTGACAGGGGGTGAGCAGTTCTTC.

This clonotype is categorized as medium-sized. The rearrangement links TRBV4-3 to TRBJ2-6, with a tentative D call TRBD1 (6 bases). The germline V gene encodes CDR1 LGHNA and CDR2 YSLEER. V was clipped by 0 bases and J by 3 bases, with 9 bases between them. There are 16 residues in the CDR3. CDR3 sequence reads: CASSQDRGNGANVLTF. The CDR3 nucleotides read TGCGCCAGCAGCCAAGATAGGGGGAATGGGGCCAACGTCCTGACTTTC.

This clonotype was found a few times. V gene TRBV28 combines with J gene TRBJ2-1, with TRBD2 matching over 11 bases. The trim removed 6 bases at V and 7 bases at J, leaving 11 bases unmatched. This CDR3 comprises 16 residues. In germline, CDR1 is MDHEN, CDR2 SYDVKM. CDR3 coding DNA: TGTGCCAGCAGCGTATTAGCGGGAGGGCCGGGGAATGAGCAGTTCTTC. Translation: CASSVLAGGPGNEQFF.

This clonotype is labeled medium-sized (0.01 to 0.1%). This sequence joins TRBV28 and TRBJ2-7; no reliable D call. Germline loops: CDR1 MDHEN, CDR2 SYDVKM. The CDR3 totals 15 residues. Trimming left V 3 bases short and J 6 bases short, with 18 bases between. The CDR3 sequence: CASSLSTFLRSEQYF. CDR3 DNA sequence: TGTGCCAGCAGTTTGAGCACATTCCTTAGGTCCGAGCAGTACTTC.

This clonotype is labeled as medium-sized (0.01 to 0.1%). The DNA for the CDR3 is TGTGCCAGCAGTTACACCTCCTACAATGAGCAGTTCTTC. It encodes CASSYTSYNEQFF. V and J are TRBV6-2 or TRBV6-3 and TRBJ2-1, with D hard to call. The V gene lost 2 bases and the J gene lost 0 bases, with 2 bases spanning the gap. Germline V gene sequence: CDR1 MNHEY, CDR2 SVGEGT. This CDR3 contains 13 residues.

A few counts support this clonotype. V usage is TRBV7-3 and J usage is TRBJ2-1; TRBD1 aligns across 7 bases. Trimming removed 3 bases from V and 5 bases from J; junction bases left unmatched: 1. The CDR3 has 13 residues. Germline values: CDR1 SGHTA, CDR2 FQGTGA. CDR3 residues: CASSLTGNNEQFF. CDR3 coding DNA: TGTGCCAGCAGCTTGACAGGGAACAATGAGCAGTTCTTC.

Worth noting for this clonotype: The junction does not match germline at one end; this may be a read error. In DNA, the CDR3 is TGCGCCAGCAGCCCAGATTGGAGCGGGCCCTACAAGCAATACTTC. Protein product: CASSPDWSGPYKQYF. V and J are TRBV4-3 and TRBJ2-7; the D gene is possibly TRBD2 (6 bases). In germline, CDR1 is LGHNA, CDR2 YSLEER. The CDR3 length is 15 residues.

This clonotype is categorized as medium-sized (0.01 to 0.1%). The chain combines TRBV28 with TRBJ2-7; 8 positions agree with TRBD2. This CDR3 comprises 15 residues. V trimming: 6 bases; J trimming: 6 bases; junction bases outside the gene matches: 13. Germline V CDR1 and CDR2: MDHEN, SYDVKM. The CDR3 region has the DNA TGTGCCAGCAGCTATCGCTTAGCGGGGAGCGCCGAGCAGTACTTC. Residues: CASSYRLAGSAEQYF.

This clonotype was observed a handful of times. The chain employs TRBV28 and TRBJ2-1; 8 bases line up with TRBD2. The germline gives CDR1 MDHEN, CDR2 SYDVKM. V lost 8 bases to trimming and J lost 7 bases; unmatched junction nucleotides: 13. The CDR3 is made up of 15 amino acids. CDR3 sequence reads: CASLTGTRIRNEQFF. CDR3 nucleotide sequence: TGTGCCAGCCTAACCGGGACTAGAATTAGGAATGAGCAGTTCTTC.

Details on this clonotype: Since no conserved phenylalanine or tryptophan closes the CDR3, a read error is the likely cause. The V and J genes are TRBV3-1 and TRBJ2-7, with D possibly TRBD1 on 6 matching bases. The CDR3 has 16 amino acids. The germline V gene has CDR1 LGHDT and CDR2 YNNKEL (reference sequence). CDR3 protein: CASSQPPGHGSHEQYL. CDR3 sequence (DNA): TGTGCCAGCAGCCAGCCTCCGGGACACGGCTCCCACGAGCAGTACCTC.

This clonotype is deemed medium-sized. The chain uses TRBV5-6 and TRBJ2-1; D remains unclear. CDR1 SGHDT and CDR2 YYEEEE come from the germline V gene. This CDR3 is built from 11 residues. The germline V and J ends were trimmed by 4 bases and 9 bases, with 8 bases remaining between them. This CDR3 is CASSHSVEQFF. The DNA of the CDR3 is TGTGCCAGCAGCCACAGTGTTGAGCAGTTCTTC.

In this sample, this clonotype is medium-sized (0.01 to 0.1%). V gene TRBV7-2 combines with J gene TRBJ2-7; 10 nucleotides align to TRBD2. V lost 3 bases and J lost 4; bases outside the gene matches: 3. The CDR3 totals 14 residues. Germline V CDR1 and CDR2: SGHTA, FQGNSA. The CDR3 here is CASSFTSGEYEQYF. CDR3 DNA: TGTGCCAGCAGCTTTACTAGCGGGGAGTACGAGCAGTACTTC.

The genes are TRBV7-9 and TRBJ1-1; 10 nucleotides agree with TRBD1. The germline CDR1 and CDR2 sequences are SEHNR and FQNEAQ (reference sequence). CDR3 length: 16 amino acids. Trimming at V came to 5 bases and at J to 0 bases, leaving 6 bases not matched to a gene. CDR3 in DNA: TGTGCCAGCAGCCGGGGACAGGGGTGGTTGAACACTGAAGCTTTCTTT. The encoded protein is CASSRGQGWLNTEAFF.

This clonotype is judged medium-sized (0.01 to 0.1%). The rearrangement links TRBV5-1 to TRBJ2-3; D is ambiguous. The ends were cut back, 4 bases at V and 6 bases at J, with 9 bases in the middle. CDR3 size: 12 residues. Germline loops: CDR1 SGHRS, CDR2 YFSETQ. The CDR3 region has the DNA TGCGCCAGCAGCCCCGTCGCGGATACGCAGTATTTT. Translation: CASSPVADTQYF.

There are many counts of this clonotype. The J gene is TRBJ2-2, the V gene TRBV20-1; 11 positions match TRBD1. V lost 4 bases, J lost 3 bases, and 7 bases stayed unmatched. Germline CDR1 and CDR2: DFQATT and SNEGSKA (reference sequence). The length of the CDR3 is 16 residues. The DNA of the CDR3 is TGCAGTGCTAAGGGCGTGGACAGGGGGCACACCGGGGAGCTGTTTTTT. Translating gives CSAKGVDRGHTGELFF.

Of note for this clonotype: One end of the junction varies from germline; a read error may be responsible. The chain combines TRBV25-1 with TRBJ2-5; 12 bases fit TRBD2. Germline CDR1 is MGHDK and CDR2 is SYGVNS. The CDR3 totals 16 residues. CDR3 residues: CARSLAGGPVLAPQSF. Written as DNA, the CDR3 is TGTGCCCGCAGTCTAGCGGGAGGGCCGGTTTTAGCGCCCCAGTCCTTC. Variable domain in full (rest from reference TRBV25-1 and TRBJ2-5): EADIYQTPRYLVIGTGKKITLECSQTMGHDKMYWYQQDPGMELHLIHYSYGVNSTEKGDLSSESTVSRIRTEHFPLTLESARPSHTSQYLCARSLAGGPVLAPQSFGPGTRLLVL.

This clonotype is termed medium-sized (0.01 to 0.1%). The J gene is TRBJ2-7, the V gene TRBV27, with D perhaps TRBD1 or TRBD2 (5 bases each). The germline V gene encodes CDR1 MNHEY and CDR2 SMNVEV (reference sequence). This CDR3 comprises 14 residues. V lost 0 bases to trimming and J lost 2 bases, with 8 bases between them. This CDR3 reads CASSLSQGAYEQYF. The CDR3 DNA reads as TGTGCCAGCAGTTTATCCCAGGGAGCCTACGAGCAGTACTTC.

This clonotype was observed once. CDR3 in amino acids: CASSSGDRSLEQYF. The CDR3 nucleotides read TGTGCCAGCAGTTCCGGGGACAGGTCCCTCGAGCAGTACTTC. This chain connects TRBV7-6 to TRBJ2-7, with 8 bases aligning to TRBD1. From germline, CDR1 is SGHVS and CDR2 FNYEAQ. The CDR3 totals 14 residues. The V gene end was trimmed by 6 bases and the J gene end by 6 bases; junction bases not matched to a gene: 10. The variable domain in full, with the rest retrieved from reference TRBV7-6 and TRBJ2-7, is GAGVSQSPRYKVTKRGQDVALRCDPISGHVSLYWYRQALGQGPEFLTYFNYEAQQDKSGLPNDRFSAERPEGSISTLTIQRTEQRDSAMYRCASSSGDRSLEQYFGPGTRLTVT.

On this clonotype: A single base separates this from a much larger clone, so it may be a read error. The chain joins TRBV27 to TRBJ1-6; 8 positions match TRBD1. This CDR3 contains 15 residues. Per the germline V gene, CDR1 is MNHEY and CDR2 is SMNVEV (reference sequence). With 8 bases clipped from V and 0 bases from J, the junction kept 3 bases outside the gene matches. CDR3 loop: CASGQGPSYNSPLHF. Written as DNA, the CDR3 is TGTGCCAGCGGACAGGGACCCTCCTATAATTCACCCCTCCACTTT.

Notes on this clonotype: It may be a read error: a sequence one base away is much more abundant. This chain uses TRBV7-9 with TRBJ1-5, with D unclear. The germline CDR1 and CDR2 sequences are SEHNR and FQNEAQ (reference sequence). The CDR3 covers 14 residues. The CDR3: CASSLSNSNQPPHF. The CDR3 DNA reads TGTGCCAGCAGCTTATCCAATAGCAATCAGCCCCCGCATTTT.

V and J are TRBV28 and TRBJ2-5, with D possibly being TRBD1 (5 bases). The CDR3 runs 13 residues. The germline CDR1 and CDR2 sequences are MDHEN and SYDVKM. V lost 3 bases and J lost 5, with 10 bases in between. The CDR3 is CASSFSGLETQYF. As DNA, the CDR3 is TGTGCCAGCAGTTTTTCAGGGCTGGAGACCCAGTACTTC.

This clonotype was observed at least ten times. The chain uses TRBV7-6 and TRBJ2-1; D not certain. Germline assignment: CDR1 SGHVS and CDR2 FNYEAQ. The CDR3 covers 12 residues. Trimming shortened V by 9 bases and J by 1 base, and 7 bases separated the two germline ends. CDR3 region: CASVDSYNEQFF. The CDR3 DNA follows: TGTGCCAGTGTGGATTCCTACAATGAGCAGTTCTTC.

Notes on this clonotype: A junction end diverges from the germline sequence, so it may reflect a read error. The V gene is TRBV10-2, the J gene TRBJ2-5; D unclear. Germline assignment: CDR1 WSHSY and CDR2 SAAADI. This CDR3 is 14 amino acids long. The CDR3 sequence is CASSVTLYQGTQYF. CDR3 bases: TGCGCCAGCAGTGTAACTCTATACCAAGGGACCCAGTACTTC.

In this sample, this clonotype turned up many times. The gene calls are TRBV4-1 and TRBJ2-7; 8 bases are shared with TRBD2. CDR1 is MGHRA, CDR2 YSYEKL, per germline. With V trimmed by 1 base and J by 2 bases, 13 bases remained unmatched. The CDR3 loop spans 18 amino acids. The CDR3 sequence is CASSQVWAGGNPPYEQYF. The CDR3, as DNA: TGCGCCAGCAGCCAAGTCTGGGCGGGGGGTAATCCTCCCTACGAGCAGTACTTC.